The T cell receptor beta chain described here comes from a study of Graves' ophthalmopathy and Graves' hyperthyroidism. The CDR3 contains 15 residues. Between the trimmed V and J ends, which lost 3 bases and 1 base, there was a span of 12 bases. Beta-chain TCR CDR3 regions were amplified from RNA transcripts. HTBI primers were employed in first-round RT-PCR, then a second-round multiplex PCR followed. TCRdb ran MiXCR on the multiplex PCR reads and lists one entry per CDR3 protein. The sample carries 400,000 to 450,000 distinct CDR3 sequences, roughly 21% recorded once. Sequencing was carried out using peripheral blood. This receptor was taken from a woman aged 18-35 years with stable Graves' hyperthyroidism. V gene TRBV12-3 or TRBV12-4 combines with J gene TRBJ1-1, with D possibly being TRBD1 (5 bases). The chain's CDR3 is CASSFRVSANTEAFF. CDR3 nucleotide sequence: TGTGCCAGCAGTTTCAGGGTATCGGCGAACACTGAAGCTTTCTTT.